This T cell receptor beta chain comes out of a study of T cells in Graves' hyperthyroidism and ophthalmopathy. Clinicians diagnosed patients from clinical symptoms, serum thyroxine and TRAb, thyroid ultrasound and orbital computed tomography. The TCR beta CDR3 regions underwent amplification using RNA transcripts as the source. HTBI primers were used for first-round RT-PCR of the TCR CDR3. Each CDR3 protein is one row after TCRdb ran MiXCR on the multiplex PCR reads. The sample lists nearly 250,000 distinct CDR3 sequences, around 25% occurring once. The CDR3 has 15 residues. The V gene's germline CDR1 is MDHEN and CDR2 SYDVKM. V gave up 2 bases and J gave up 3 bases; unmatched junction bases: 7.

This chain joins TRBV28 and TRBJ2-7; 7 bases match TRBD1. This receptor was taken from a woman in her forties with Graves' ophthalmopathy. Sequencing was done on a sample of blood. This CDR3 is CASSLIRDRNYEQYF. CDR3 bases: TGTGCCAGCAGTTTAATCCGGGACAGAAACTACGAGCAGTACTTC.